Presented here are 14 T cell receptor beta chains from one specimen sequenced in a study of blood T cell repertoires in COVID-19 (TCRdb year 2020). The library was obtained by the immunoSEQ multiplex PCR assay. This immuneACCESS table, as held by TCRdb, lists in-frame sequences with V and J called but not all clones. Of the missing ones, under half trace to an unresolved V gene in checked studies; the others have no known cause. The sample has 40,000 to 60,000 clones on record, approximately 95% of them singletons. The biggest ten clones account for 0.95% to 1.1% of the sample. Sample: peripheral blood. The source is a man aged 55 to 70 with COVID-19, enrolled during active disease.

The chain has TRBV9 and TRBJ2-3; 12 bases line up with TRBD1. This CDR3 has 15 amino acids. J lost 5 bases, V lost 1 base, and 2 bases had no gene match. Germline loops: CDR1 SGDLS, CDR2 YYNGEE. The CDR3 nucleotides are TGTGCCAGCAGCGTATGGGACAGGGGGCGAGATACGCAGTATTTT. The encoded protein is CASSVWDRGRDTQYF. Full variable domain (rest looked up from reference TRBV9 and TRBJ2-3): DSGVTQTPKHLITATGQRVTLRCSPRSGDLSVYWYQQSLDQGLQFLIQYYNGEERAKGNILERFSAQQFPDLHSELNLSSLELGDSALYFCASSVWDRGRDTQYFGPGTRLTVL.

The chain joins TRBV2 to TRBJ2-7; D not certain. Looked up from germline, CDR1 is SNHLY and CDR2 is FYNNEI. Trimming removed 6 bases at V and 0 bases at J, with 12 bases between. There are 14 residues in the CDR3. CDR3 protein: CASRESLPSYEQYF. DNA for the CDR3: TGTGCCAGCAGGGAATCGCTACCCTCCTACGAGCAGTACTTC. Supplemented by reference TRBV2 and TRBJ2-7, the full variable domain reads EPEVTQTPSHQVTQMGQEVILRCVPISNHLYFYWYRQILGQKVEFLVSFYNNEISEKSEIFDDQFSVERPDGSNFTLKIRSTKLEDSAMYFCASRESLPSYEQYFGPGTRLTVT.

This clone was detected only once. The chain recombines TRBV29-1 with TRBJ2-7; tentative D call: TRBD1 (5 bases). The CDR3 loop spans 14 amino acids. The V gene lost 6 bases and the J gene lost 0 bases, with 15 bases spanning the gap. Germline CDR1 SQVTM, CDR2 ANQGSEA. DNA for the CDR3: TGCAGCGTCGCGACAGTTTCAATCTCCTACGAGCAGTACTTC. Residues: CSVATVSISYEQYF.

In DNA form, the CDR3 reads TGTGCCAGCAGTTTAGACAGGGGGTGGGAGACCCAGTACTTC. Its protein is CASSLDRGWETQYF. The rearrangement links TRBV2 to TRBJ2-5; 9 bases match TRBD1. Germline loops: CDR1 SNHLY, CDR2 FYNNEI. This CDR3 has 14 residues. V was clipped by 5 bases and J by 5 bases; unmatched bases: 6.

The genes are TRBV3-1 (or the pseudogene TRBV3-2) and TRBJ1-1, with 8 nucleotides matching TRBD1. CDR1 and CDR2 from the germline V gene are LGHDT and YNNKEL (reference sequence). V was clipped by 4 bases and J by 1 base; unmatched bases: 2. This CDR3 has 14 residues. The CDR3 here is CASSRGTGNTEAFF. The CDR3 nucleotides are TGTGCCAGCAGCCGCGGGACAGGGAACACTGAAGCTTTCTTT.

V and J are TRBV4-2 and TRBJ1-4; 8 bases match TRBD1. Losses at the gene ends were 2 bases for V and 3 bases for J; bases not matched to a gene: 2. The V gene's germline CDR1 is LGHNA and CDR2 YNFKEQ. The CDR3 is 15 residues long. The CDR3 nucleotides read TGTGCCAGCAGCCAATCGGACAGGGCTAATGAAAAACTGTTTTTT. Translated, it gives CASSQSDRANEKLFF.

J is TRBJ1-1 and V is TRBV2; perhaps TRBD1 as D (6 bases). V dropped 10 bases and J dropped 0 bases, with 15 bases sitting between them. Germline V gene data show CDR1 as SNHLY and CDR2 as FYNNEI. The CDR3 loop spans 14 amino acids. This CDR3 reads CATKSPGVNTEAFF. The DNA of the CDR3 is TGTGCCACCAAGTCGCCAGGGGTGAACACTGAAGCTTTCTTT.

The chain joins TRBV27 to TRBJ1-2; 8 positions agree with TRBD1. Germline lookup yields CDR1 MNHEY and CDR2 SMNVEV (reference sequence). J gave up 1 base and V 4 bases, and 8 bases lay outside the gene matches. The CDR3 has 16 residues. DNA for the CDR3: TGTGCCAGCAGTTCAGCCGGGACAGGAAATAACTATGGCTACACCTTC. It translates to CASSSAGTGNNYGYTF.

This rearrangement joins TRBV3-1 (or the pseudogene TRBV3-2) to TRBJ2-1; 15 nucleotides agree with TRBD2. Looked up from germline, CDR1 is LGHDT and CDR2 is YNNKEL (reference sequence). CDR3 length equals 15 residues. V dropped 3 bases and J dropped 10; count of bases not matched to a gene: 4. The CDR3 DNA is TGTGCCAGCAGCCAGGGACTAGCGGGGGGCAAAGAGCAGTTCTTC. It translates to CASSQGLAGGKEQFF.

V gene TRBV28 combines with J gene TRBJ2-3; 9 bases align to TRBD1. CDR1 and CDR2 (germline): MDHEN, SYDVKM. This CDR3 comprises 15 residues. J was trimmed by 4 bases and V by 4 bases; bases with no gene match: 6. CDR3 DNA sequence: TGTGCCAGCAGTTGGACAGGGGAAGGCCCAGATACGCAGTATTTT. Its translation is CASSWTGEGPDTQYF. The variable domain in full, with the rest retrieved from reference TRBV28 and TRBJ2-3, is DVKVTQSSRYLVKRTGEKVFLECVQDMDHENMFWYRQDPGLGLRLIYFSYDVKMKEKGDIPEGYSVSREKKERFSLILESASTNQTSMYLCASSWTGEGPDTQYFGPGTRLTVL.

The chain recombines TRBV18 with TRBJ2-7; D not resolved. The V end lost 3 bases, the J end lost 2 bases, and 11 bases lay between the germline ends. Germline assignment: CDR1 KGHSH and CDR2 LQKENI. The CDR3 consists of 14 residues. DNA of the CDR3: TGTGCCAGCTCACCCCGAGGAAGGACCTACGAGCAGTACTTC. This codes for CASSPRGRTYEQYF.

This rearrangement joins TRBV5-4 to TRBJ1-2, with D uncertain. The CDR3 consists of 13 residues. Between the trimmed V and J ends, which lost 4 bases and 1 base, there was a span of 8 bases. CDR1 is SGHNT, CDR2 YYREEE, per germline (reference sequence). CDR3 bases: TGTGCCAGCAGCGAACGGAGTAACTATGGCTACACCTTC. This codes for CASSERSNYGYTF.

The V and J genes are TRBV6-5 and TRBJ1-1; D is perhaps TRBD1 (6 bases). Germline CDR1 is MNHEY and CDR2 is SVGAGI. The CDR3 is made up of 15 amino acids. V was trimmed by 6 bases and J by 0 bases, leaving 14 bases between them. The DNA for the CDR3 is TGTGCCAGCAGCCTGGGACAATACTTGAACACTGAAGCTTTCTTT. Its protein product is CASSLGQYLNTEAFF.

The rearrangement joins TRBV9 to TRBJ2-2; 8 bases line up with TRBD1. The CDR3 is 14 residues long. CDR1 SGDLS and CDR2 YYNGEE come from the germline V gene. V shed 3 bases, J shed 4 bases, and the junction held 2 bases outside the gene matches. In DNA form, the CDR3 reads TGTGCCAGCAGCGACGGACAGGGCACCGGGGAGCTGTTTTTT. This gives the protein CASSDGQGTGELFF.